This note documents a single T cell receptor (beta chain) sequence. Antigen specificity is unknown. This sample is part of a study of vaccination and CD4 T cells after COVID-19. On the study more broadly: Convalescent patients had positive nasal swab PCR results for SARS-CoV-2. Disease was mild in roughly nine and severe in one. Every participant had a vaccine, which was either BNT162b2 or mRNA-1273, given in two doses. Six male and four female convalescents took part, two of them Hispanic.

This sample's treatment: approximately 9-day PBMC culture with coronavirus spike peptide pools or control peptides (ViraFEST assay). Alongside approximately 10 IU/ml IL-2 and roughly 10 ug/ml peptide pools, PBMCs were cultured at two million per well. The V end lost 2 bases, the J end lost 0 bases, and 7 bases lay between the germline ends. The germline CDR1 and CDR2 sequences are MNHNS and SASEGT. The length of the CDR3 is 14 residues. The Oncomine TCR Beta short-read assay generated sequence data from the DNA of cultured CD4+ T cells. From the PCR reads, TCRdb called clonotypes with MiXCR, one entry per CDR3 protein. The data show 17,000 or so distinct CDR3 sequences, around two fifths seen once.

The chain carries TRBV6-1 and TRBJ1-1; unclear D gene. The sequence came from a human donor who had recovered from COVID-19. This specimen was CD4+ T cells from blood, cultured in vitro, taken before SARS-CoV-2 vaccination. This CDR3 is CASSEHGMNTEAFF. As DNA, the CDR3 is TGTGCCAGCAGTGAACACGGGATGAACACTGAAGCTTTCTTT.